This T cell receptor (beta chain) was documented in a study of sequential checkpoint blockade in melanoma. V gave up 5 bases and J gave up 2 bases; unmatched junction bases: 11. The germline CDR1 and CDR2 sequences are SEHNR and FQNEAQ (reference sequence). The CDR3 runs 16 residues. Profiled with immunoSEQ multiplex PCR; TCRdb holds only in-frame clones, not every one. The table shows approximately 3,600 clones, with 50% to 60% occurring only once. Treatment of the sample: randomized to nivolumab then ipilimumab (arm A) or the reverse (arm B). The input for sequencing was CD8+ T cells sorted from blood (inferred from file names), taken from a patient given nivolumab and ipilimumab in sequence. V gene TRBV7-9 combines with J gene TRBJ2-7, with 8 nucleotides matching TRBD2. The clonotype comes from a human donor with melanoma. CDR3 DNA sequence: TGTGCCAGCAGCCCAAAGCGGGAGTCGTTTCCCTACGAGCAGTACTTC. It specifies CASSPKRESFPYEQYF.